This T cell receptor (beta chain) stems from a study of cytomegalovirus exposure and HLA in healthy donors. The study's findings and limits: The authors later found most CMV-associated TCR beta chains appeared HLA-restricted. Being productive about 87% or about 30% of the time was typical of most TCR beta V segments in an earlier analysis. A later analysis reportedly found that, within productive TCRs, an Asian-associated ancestry cluster had fewer N-insertions than the mean observed across the approximately 690 donors.

The CDR3 is 14 residues long. Germline CDR1 is SEHNR and CDR2 is FQNEAQ (reference sequence). Trimming at V came to 3 bases and at J to 8 bases, leaving 4 bases not matched to a gene. PCR primers comprised 60 Vbeta and 13 Jbeta primers. The protocol was immunoSEQ multiplex PCR, while the TCRdb copy is restricted to in-frame clones and leaves out a portion. The record lists tens of thousands of clones, of which the ten most abundant hold 3% to 4%. Notes on this clone: The antigen remains undetermined.

This chain joins TRBV7-9 and TRBJ1-2; 12 bases fit TRBD1. The TCR comes from a young man in good health and CMV-seropositive. Sequencing input: PBMCs. DNA for the CDR3: TGTGCCAGCAGCTTTAGGGACAGGGGGCTCGGCTACACCTTC. Its protein is CASSFRDRGLGYTF.